Below are 16 T cell receptor beta chains sequenced from a single sample in a study of T-cell memory formation after mild COVID-19. MiXCR was run by TCRdb on the 5' RACE reads, yielding one entry per CDR3 protein. The sample records 200,000 to 300,000 distinct CDR3 sequences, approximately 16% being singletons. What was sequenced was PBMCs or a T cell subset sorted from them (not recorded which). Every receptor here comes from a man between 18 and 35 years old who had mild COVID-19 (a few samples of this study predate the infection). Cell type and time point are not known.

This clonotype was counted at least ten times. The V call is TRBV5-1, the J call TRBJ2-3; D gene uncertain. This CDR3 is built from 14 residues. CDR1 and CDR2 (germline): SGHRS, YFSETQ. Deletions cut 4 bases from V and 2 bases from J, with 11 bases between. In DNA form, the CDR3 reads TGCGCCAGCAGCCCGCAGTTCGCCACAGATACGCAGTATTTT. Its translation: CASSPQFATDTQYF.

This clonotype was seen at least ten times. The V and J genes are TRBV5-1 and TRBJ2-5; TRBD2 is a possible D gene (5 bases). The CDR3 has 15 residues. CDR1 SGHRS and CDR2 YFSETQ come from the germline V gene. The V end was cut by 4 bases, the J end by 5 bases, with 18 bases between. DNA of the CDR3: TGCGCCAGCAGCCTACTAGACGGCCTAGGGGAGACCCAGTACTTC. Its protein is CASSLLDGLGETQYF.

The chain couples TRBV7-9 to TRBJ1-4; no firm D call. The CDR3 covers 13 residues. The V gene's germline CDR1 is SEHNR and CDR2 FQNEAQ (reference sequence). Trimming removed 6 bases from V and 0 bases from J, with 5 bases in between. CDR3 DNA sequence: TGTGCCAGCAGAACCGCAACTAATGAAAAACTGTTTTTT. Its translation is CASRTATNEKLFF. Full variable domain (rest looked up from reference TRBV7-9 and TRBJ1-4): DTGVSQNPRHKITKRGQNVTFRCDPISEHNRLYWYRQTLGQGPEFLTYFQNEAQLEKSRLLSDRFSAERPKGSFSTLEIQRTEQGDSAMYLCASRTATNEKLFFGSGTQLSVL.

This clonotype was observed a few times. The chain links TRBV5-1 to TRBJ2-5; D not certain. The CDR3 extends over 13 amino acids. Trimming removed 4 bases at V and 5 bases at J, with 12 bases between. In germline, CDR1 is SGHRS, CDR2 YFSETQ. The chain's CDR3 is CASSPGWAETQYF. The CDR3, as DNA: TGCGCCAGCAGCCCCGGATGGGCCGAGACCCAGTACTTC.

This chain uses TRBV14 with TRBJ2-5; D is perhaps TRBD2 (7 bases). Trimming took off 0 bases at V and 5 bases at J, with 13 bases between the two ends. Germline values: CDR1 SGHDN, CDR2 FVKESK. The CDR3 spans 15 residues. CDR3 in amino acids: CASSQDGGARETQYF. The CDR3 coding sequence is TGTGCCAGCAGCCAAGATGGGGGGGCGCGGGAGACCCAGTACTTC.

This clonotype turned up a few times. V usage is TRBV7-6 and J usage is TRBJ2-7, with D maybe TRBD1 (6 bases). Germline V gene sequence: CDR1 SGHVS, CDR2 FNYEAQ. Trimming took 3 bases from V and 4 from J, leaving 13 bases between them. The CDR3 runs to 14 residues. CDR3 loop: CASSLGQVTYEQYF. DNA for the CDR3: TGTGCCAGCAGCTTGGGACAAGTAACGTACGAGCAGTACTTC.

There are a few counts of this clonotype. This rearrangement joins TRBV7-8 to TRBJ2-3; the D gene could be TRBD1 or TRBD2 (5 bases each). V was clipped by 3 bases and J by 0 bases, with 22 bases between them. Germline CDR1 is SGHVS and CDR2 is FQNEAQ. The CDR3 loop spans 19 amino acids. Here the CDR3 reads CASSFPGTPRTVSTDTQYF. The DNA of the CDR3 is TGTGCCAGCAGCTTCCCCGGGACGCCGAGGACTGTTAGCACAGATACGCAGTATTTT.

V is TRBV6-5 and J is TRBJ2-5, with a tentative D call TRBD1 (5 bases). CDR1 and CDR2 (germline): MNHEY, SVGAGI. The CDR3 runs to 15 residues. The ends were cut back, 2 bases at V and 4 bases at J, with 14 bases in the middle. The CDR3 reads CASSYIPGSLETQYF. As DNA, the CDR3 is TGTGCCAGCAGTTACATCCCAGGGTCTTTAGAGACCCAGTACTTC.

This clonotype was recorded a few times. Its ends do not fully match the called genes, so a read error is possible. V usage is TRBV18 and J usage is TRBJ1-2, with a weak D call TRBD1 (6 bases). Per the germline V gene, CDR1 is KGHSH and CDR2 is LQKENI. CDR3 length: 14 amino acids. The CDR3 spells CASSPGTQDYGYTF. The CDR3 bases are TGTGCTAGCTCACCAGGGACACAGGACTATGGCTACACCTTC. Full variable domain (missing parts from reference TRBV18 and TRBJ1-2): NAGVMQNPRHLVRRRGQEARLRCSPMKGHSHVYWYRQLPEEGLKFMVYLQKENIIDESGMPKERFSAEFPKEGPSILRIQQVVRGDSAAYFCASSPGTQDYGYTFGSGTRLTVV.

The chain combines TRBV20-1 with TRBJ2-1; D remains unclear. Germline lookup yields CDR1 DFQATT and CDR2 SNEGSKA (reference sequence). V was shortened by 3 bases and J by 10 bases, with 19 bases between the two germline ends. The CDR3 sequence is 14 residues long. CDR3 nucleotide sequence: TGCAGTGCTAGTGTACTCCTGGGGTCAGGCGAGCAGTTCTTC. As protein: CSASVLLGSGEQFF.

This clonotype was picked up a small number of times. The V call is TRBV20-1, the J call TRBJ2-7, with 9 bases matching TRBD1. J gave up 7 bases and V 6 bases, and 13 bases lay outside the gene matches. Germline values: CDR1 DFQATT, CDR2 SNEGSKA (reference sequence). This CDR3 contains 14 residues. Here the CDR3 DNA reads TGCAGTGCGACGACGCCGGGACAGGGCGGAGAGCAGTACTTC. It encodes CSATTPGQGGEQYF.

The V gene is TRBV6-6, the J gene TRBJ2-1; maybe TRBD2 (5 bases). Germline CDR1 MNHNY, CDR2 SVGAGI (reference sequence). Trimming left V 5 bases short and J 8 bases short, with 10 bases between. The CDR3 totals 12 residues. The chain's CDR3 is CASSKLGYEQFF. DNA for the CDR3: TGTGCCAGCAGTAAACTAGGTTATGAGCAGTTCTTC.

The rearrangement links TRBV6-5 to TRBJ2-6; unclear D gene. Trimming removed 5 bases from V and 1 base from J, with 6 bases in between. Germline V gives CDR1 MNHEY, CDR2 SVGAGI. The length of the CDR3 is 14 residues. Written as DNA, the CDR3 is TGTGCCAGCAGTGGGAATTCTGGGGCCAACGTCCTGACTTTC. Encoded protein: CASSGNSGANVLTF.

This clonotype was recorded many times. V and J are TRBV12-3 or TRBV12-4 and TRBJ2-7, with D maybe TRBD2 (5 bases). Trimming left V 6 bases short and J 5 bases short, with 17 bases between. The CDR3 extends over 14 amino acids. For the CDR3, the DNA is TGTGCCAGCAGCCTCACTTTCCGGGGTGACGAGCAGTACTTC. Residues: CASSLTFRGDEQYF.

This clonotype was seen only a few times. The CDR3 spells CSAKIAGIETQYF. The CDR3, as DNA: TGCAGTGCTAAAATAGCAGGGATTGAGACCCAGTACTTC. The J gene is TRBJ2-5, the V gene TRBV20-1, with a possible D match to TRBD1 (5 bases). With 4 bases removed from V and 5 bases from J, the gap between germline ends came to 14 bases. The CDR3 sequence is 13 residues long. Germline V gives CDR1 DFQATT, CDR2 SNEGSKA (reference sequence).

This chain links TRBV24-1 with TRBJ2-3; D uncertain. V was pared by 2 bases and J by 0 bases, with 2 bases between. This CDR3 spans 13 amino acids. Germline lookup yields CDR1 KGHDR and CDR2 SFDVKD. This CDR3 is CATSDYSTDTQYF. The CDR3 DNA sequence: TGTGCCACCAGTGATTACAGCACAGATACGCAGTATTTT.